Listed below are T cell receptor beta chains from one sample, sequenced in a study of T-cell reconstitution after alpha-beta-depleted transplantation in children. In TCRdb, the PCR reads were re-called with MiXCR into one record per CDR3 protein. The data show around 700,000 distinct CDR3 sequences, about an eighth seen once. Sequenced material: PBMCs, taken before TCRalphabeta/CD19-depleted stem cell transplant. All receptors come from a girl aged 2 to 10 with congenital amegakaryocytic thrombocytopenia, due to receive a stem cell transplant. Both conserved end residues are part of each CDR3. The D gene is left open where the match is weak. The size field is filled for only some rows; it gives once, few, many or a size class.

TRBV7-8,TRBJ2-1,.,.,CASSFSPGHEQFF,TGTGCCAGCAGCTTTTCCCCTGGCCATGAGCAGTTCTTC
TRBV6-6,TRBJ2-2,many,.,CAAWGTGELFF,TGTGCCGCCTGGGGCACCGGGGAGCTGTTTTTT
TRBV25-1,TRBJ1-3,many,TRBD1,CASSRQGASGNTIYF,TGTGCCAGCAGTCGACAGGGGGCATCTGGAAACACCATATATTTT
TRBV12-3/TRBV12-4,TRBJ2-3,many,.,CASSSAGTLTDTQYF,TGTGCCAGCAGTTCGGCAGGGACACTCACAGATACGCAGTATTTT
TRBV20-1,TRBJ2-1,many,.,CSARSGPTSANEQFF,TGCAGTGCTAGGTCCGGGCCTACCTCGGCCAATGAGCAGTTCTTC
TRBV6-4,TRBJ1-3,.,TRBD1,CACCLDRGNTIYF,TGTGCCTGCTGTTTGGACAGGGGAAACACCATATATTTT
TRBV10-3,TRBJ2-1,many,TRBD1,CAISLTGEVTSEQFF,TGTGCCATCAGTTTGACAGGGGAGGTCACAAGCGAGCAGTTCTTC
TRBV10-3,TRBJ2-2,many,TRBD2,CAISGGEVAGDAGELFF,TGTGCCATCAGTGGGGGAGAGGTAGCGGGAGACGCCGGGGAGCTGTTTTTT
TRBV20-1,TRBJ1-2,.,TRBD1,CSARDLQGGPSGYTF,TGCAGTGCTAGAGACCTTCAGGGGGGCCCGAGTGGCTACACCTTC
TRBV20-1,TRBJ2-2,.,TRBD2,CSAQRETNTGELFF,TGCAGTGCCCAGCGGGAGACGAACACCGGGGAGCTGTTTTTT
TRBV7-3,TRBJ2-1,many,.,CASSVEQFF,TGTGCCAGCAGCGTGGAGCAGTTCTTC
TRBV20-1,TRBJ2-7,few,TRBD1,CSAKGQGGYEQYF,TGCAGTGCTAAGGGACAGGGGGGCTACGAGCAGTACTTC
TRBV7-9,TRBJ1-4,many,.,CASSLEEDREKLFF,TGTGCCAGCAGCTTAGAAGAGGACCGAGAAAAACTGTTTTTT
TRBV15,TRBJ1-1,many,.,CATNGENQPENTEAFF,TGTGCCACCAATGGGGAGAATCAGCCCGAGAACACTGAAGCTTTCTTT
TRBV12-3/TRBV12-4,TRBJ1-5,many,.,CASIQGRGRNQPQHF,TGTGCCAGCATCCAGGGTAGAGGACGCAATCAGCCCCAGCATTTT
TRBV20-1,TRBJ1-5,many,TRBD1,CSARPGTALLGDQPQHF,TGCAGTGCTAGACCTGGGACAGCCCTCTTAGGGGATCAGCCCCAGCATTTT
TRBV5-1,TRBJ2-5,many,.,CASSLVPIQETQYF,TGCGCCAGCAGCTTGGTTCCGATACAAGAGACCCAGTACTTC
TRBV10-3,TRBJ2-3,many,.,CAISESSGRTDTQYF,TGTGCCATCAGTGAGTCAAGCGGACGCACAGATACGCAGTATTTT
TRBV6-1,TRBJ2-1,many,TRBD2,CASSEEREAYNEQFF,TGTGCCAGCAGTGAGGAGCGGGAGGCCTACAATGAGCAGTTCTTC
TRBV9,TRBJ2-7,few,TRBD1,CASSQGQGDPYEQYF,TGTGCCAGCAGCCAGGGACAGGGGGATCCCTACGAGCAGTACTTC
TRBV12-3/TRBV12-4,TRBJ1-5,few,.,CASSWQSTQPQHF,TGTGCCAGCAGTTGGCAGTCGACTCAGCCCCAGCATTTT
TRBV20-1,TRBJ2-7,.,TRBD2,CSATPPSGGSYEQYF,TGCAGTGCTACCCCACCTAGCGGAGGCTCCTACGAGCAGTACTTC
TRBV5-1,TRBJ1-1,many,.,CASSSGDGNTEAFF,TGCGCCAGCAGCTCTGGGGACGGGAACACTGAAGCTTTCTTT
TRBV20-1,TRBJ2-1,.,.,CSARVASPRNEQFF,TGCAGTGCTAGAGTGGCTAGCCCTCGTAATGAGCAGTTCTTC
TRBV2,TRBJ1-2,.,.,CASSIMGYGYTF,TGTGCCAGCAGTATAATGGGCTATGGCTACACCTTC
TRBV11-2,TRBJ2-5,many,TRBD1,CASSLDGTDSQETQYF,TGTGCCAGCAGCTTAGATGGGACAGATTCCCAAGAGACCCAGTACTTC
TRBV29-1,TRBJ2-3,many,.,CSVVLDTQYF,TGCAGCGTTGTTTTGGATACGCAGTATTTT
TRBV19,TRBJ1-1,few,TRBD1,CASSMGTVRTGSWNTEAFF,TGTGCCAGTAGTATGGGGACGGTGAGGACAGGATCTTGGAACACTGAAGCTTTCTTT
TRBV20-1,TRBJ1-4,.,.,CSARQNSNEKLFF,TGCAGTGCCAGACAGAACTCTAATGAAAAACTGTTTTTT
TRBV3-1,TRBJ2-4,few,.,CASSQNRVVDIQYF,TGTGCCAGCAGCCAAAACAGGGTAGTTGACATTCAGTACTTC
TRBV29-1,TRBJ2-3,many,TRBD2,CSVEIAGLADTQYF,TGCAGCGTTGAAATAGCGGGACTGGCAGATACGCAGTATTTT
TRBV2,TRBJ2-5,.,TRBD2,CASKSISGAETQYF,TGTGCCAGCAAGAGTATTAGCGGGGCGGAGACCCAGTACTTC
TRBV14,TRBJ2-7,.,.,CASSQDRVGIHEQYF,TGTGCCAGCAGCCAAGATAGGGTAGGCATCCACGAGCAGTACTTC
TRBV20-1,TRBJ2-3,.,.,CSARLVSQTDTQYF,TGCAGTGCTAGGCTTGTTTCGCAAACAGATACGCAGTATTTT
TRBV6-2/TRBV6-3,TRBJ2-5,.,.,CASGSWVQETQYF,TGTGCCAGCGGGTCTTGGGTTCAGGAGACCCAGTACTTC
TRBV27,TRBJ2-1,many,TRBD1,CASSYPKQGSSYNEQFF,TGTGCCAGCAGTTATCCAAAACAGGGGAGCTCCTACAATGAGCAGTTCTTC
TRBV7-8,TRBJ2-3,.,.,CASSFEPAADTQYF,TGTGCCAGCAGCTTTGAGCCGGCGGCAGATACGCAGTATTTT
TRBV15,TRBJ2-1,.,.,CATSERTDTGQFF,TGTGCCACCAGCGAACGGACGGACACTGGGCAGTTCTTC
TRBV5-6,TRBJ2-7,many,.,CASSFRGGAYEQYF,TGTGCCAGCAGCTTCAGGGGGGGAGCCTACGAGCAGTACTTC
TRBV27,TRBJ2-7,many,TRBD1,CASSPGQGPYEQYF,TGTGCCAGCAGTCCTGGACAGGGCCCCTACGAGCAGTACTTC
TRBV28,TRBJ2-3,.,TRBD2,CASGGPTDTQYF,TGTGCCTCGGGAGGGCCAACAGATACGCAGTATTTT
TRBV20-1,TRBJ2-5,.,.,CSARDSVTSQETQYF,TGCAGTGCTAGAGATAGCGTTACGAGCCAAGAGACCCAGTACTTC
TRBV5-1,TRBJ1-2,many,.,CASSLTPAMGNGYTF,TGCGCCAGCAGCTTGACACCGGCAATGGGCAATGGCTACACCTTC
TRBV5-6,TRBJ1-2,many,.,CASSPEGYGYTF,TGTGCCAGCAGCCCGGAGGGCTATGGCTACACCTTC
TRBV7-3,TRBJ2-3,many,.,CASSSVMGLDTQYF,TGTGCCAGCAGCTCAGTTATGGGGTTAGATACGCAGTATTTT
TRBV7-9,TRBJ1-4,.,.,CASSLASWGLEYEKLFF,TGTGCCAGCAGCTTAGCCTCGTGGGGGCTTGAGTATGAAAAACTGTTTTTT
TRBV6-1,TRBJ2-3,many,.,CASSGRHLLDTQYF,TGTGCCAGCAGTGGCAGACACCTTTTGGATACGCAGTATTTT
TRBV27,TRBJ2-7,many,TRBD2,CASSLTSPLAGSYEQYF,TGTGCCAGCAGCCTAACTAGCCCTCTAGCGGGATCCTACGAGCAGTACTTC
TRBV20-1,TRBJ2-1,many,TRBD2,CSARQAGGFTYNEQFF,TGCAGTGCTAGACAGGCGGGAGGGTTCACCTACAATGAGCAGTTCTTC
TRBV10-3,TRBJ1-5,.,.,CAIGRHSNQPQHF,TGTGCCATCGGGCGTCATAGCAATCAGCCCCAGCATTTT
TRBV3-1,TRBJ2-5,few,.,CASSQDWRERETQYF,TGTGCCAGCAGCCAAGATTGGCGGGAACGGGAGACCCAGTACTTC